The 22 T cell receptor beta chains reported below all come from one sample, sequenced in a study of regulatory T cells in long-lasting Graves disease. Libraries of TCR beta came from iRepertoire HTBI primers plus Arm-PCR of CDR3 regions. TCRdb reprocessed the multiplex PCR reads with MiXCR, giving one entry per CDR3 protein. The table has 300,000 to 400,000 distinct CDR3 sequences, about a sixth seen once. Time point reported: newly diagnosed GD, antithyroid drugs for less than 3 months. PBMC-extracted RNA yielded the TCR library. The sample consisted of peripheral blood mononuclear cells (PBMCs), taken at new diagnosis, from a patient treated with antithyroid drugs. The receptors shown here come from a female donor with Graves disease.

At least ten counts were recorded for this clonotype. The rearrangement links TRBV7-3 to TRBJ2-3; D may match TRBD1 or TRBD2 (5 bases each). The germline gives CDR1 SGHTA, CDR2 FQGTGA. The CDR3 length is 15 residues. V was pared by 4 bases and J by 0 bases, with 11 bases between. The CDR3 sequence: CASSSGTRSTDTQYF. CDR3 nucleotides: TGTGCCAGCAGCTCTGGGACCAGAAGCACAGATACGCAGTATTTT.

This clonotype was counted ten times or more. The V and J genes are TRBV5-1 and TRBJ2-3; 9 positions agree with TRBD2. Germline V gene sequence: CDR1 SGHRS, CDR2 YFSETQ. The CDR3 is 15 residues long. The ends lost 4 bases at V and 3 bases at J; junction bases unmatched: 6. This chain's CDR3 is CASSPGLAVTDTQYF. As DNA, the CDR3 is TGCGCCAGCAGCCCGGGACTAGCTGTTACAGATACGCAGTATTTT.

Details on this clonotype: A much larger clone sits a single nucleotide away, making a read error possible. V gene TRBV7-9 combines with J gene TRBJ2-1, with no clear D. The tail of the sequence fits TRBJ2-5 better, so the J call may be wrong. Germline loops: CDR1 SEHNR, CDR2 FQNEAQ (reference sequence). The CDR3 contains 14 residues. The CDR3 DNA sequence: TGTGCCAGCAGCGAAGACGGGCACCAAGAGACCCAGTACTTC. Protein product: CASSEDGHQETQYF.

At least ten counts were recorded for this clonotype. The chain recombines TRBV24-1 with TRBJ1-2, with D uncertain. The CDR3 is 13 amino acids. With 7 bases removed from V and 2 bases from J, the gap between germline ends came to 10 bases. Per the germline V gene, CDR1 is KGHDR and CDR2 is SFDVKD. CDR3 sequence: CATRGPDNYGYTF. The CDR3, as DNA: TGTGCCACCAGAGGACCGGACAACTATGGCTACACCTTC.

The table lists this clonotype with many counts. The V call is TRBV5-1, the J call TRBJ1-1, with D possibly being TRBD1 (5 bases). CDR3 length equals 13 residues. The V and J ends lost 3 bases and 5 bases respectively, with 11 bases between them. Germline CDR1 SGHRS, CDR2 YFSETQ. CDR3 in amino acids: CASSWGGETEAFF. The CDR3, as DNA: TGCGCCAGCAGCTGGGGAGGGGAAACTGAAGCTTTCTTT.

The sample holds a few counts of this clonotype. This sequence may be a read error, since a much larger clone differs from it by one base. The V call is TRBV20-1, the J call TRBJ2-1, with TRBD2 matching over 7 bases. CDR1 is DFQATT, CDR2 SNEGSKA, per germline (reference sequence). The CDR3 is made up of 17 amino acids. CDR3 DNA sequence: TGCAGTGCTAGGGTCCTAACTAGCGCGAGCTCCTACAATGAGCAGCTCTTC. As protein: CSARVLTSASSYNEQLF.

The table lists this clonotype with many counts. The chain employs TRBV10-3 and TRBJ1-1; D call uncertain. This CDR3 comprises 14 residues. CDR1 and CDR2 from the germline V gene are ENHRY and SYGVKD. Trimming stripped 2 bases from V and 5 bases from J, with 12 bases between. Written as DNA, the CDR3 is TGTGCCATCAGTGAGAGTTTCTCGGAGACTGAAGCTTTCTTT. Amino acid sequence: CAISESFSETEAFF.

With regard to this clonotype: A read error is possible here, since a much larger clone lies one base away. The rearrangement uses TRBV3-1 and TRBJ1-2, with D uncertain. The CDR3 is 13 amino acids. Germline lookup yields CDR1 LGHDT and CDR2 YNNKEL (reference sequence). CDR3 sequence: CASSLKVNYSYTF. The CDR3 DNA is TGTGCCAGCAGCCTAAAAGTTAACTATAGCTACACCTTC.

This clonotype was detected many times. V gene TRBV24-1 combines with J gene TRBJ1-2; the D gene is possibly TRBD1 (6 bases). V shed 8 bases and J shed 4 bases, with 25 bases lying between them. Germline V lookup: CDR1 KGHDR, CDR2 SFDVKD. The CDR3 totals 17 residues. The chain's CDR3 is CATTPQDSQAQGYGYTF. CDR3 nucleotide sequence: TGTGCCACCACCCCTCAGGACAGCCAAGCCCAGGGCTATGGCTACACCTTC.

In this sample, this clonotype turned up many times. The chain is built from TRBV5-1 and TRBJ1-4, with a possible D match to TRBD1 (5 bases). V was cut by 5 bases and J by 0 bases, with 11 bases left in between. The CDR3 extends over 15 amino acids. Germline CDR1 is SGHRS and CDR2 is YFSETQ. The CDR3 protein is CASRQEPATNEKLFF. The CDR3, as DNA: TGCGCCAGCAGACAGGAGCCTGCAACTAATGAAAAACTGTTTTTT.

This clonotype was seen only a few times. The J gene is TRBJ1-5, the V gene TRBV27, with D tentatively TRBD1 (5 bases). CDR1 and CDR2 (germline): MNHEY, SMNVEV (reference sequence). This CDR3 is built from 13 residues. Trimming removed 8 bases from V and 10 bases from J, with 18 bases in between. CDR3 amino acids: CASSKGTDRPQHF. DNA for the CDR3: TGTGCCAGCTCAAAGGGAACCGACAGACCCCAGCATTTT.

This clonotype has more than one count but fewer than ten. The V gene is TRBV28, the J gene TRBJ2-4; D not resolved. V dropped 5 bases and J dropped 6 bases, with 8 bases sitting between them. This CDR3 spans 12 amino acids. Germline V gene lookup returns CDR1 MDHEN and CDR2 SYDVKM. The CDR3 nucleotides read TGTGCCAGCAGTACCGGCGCAAACATTCAGTACTTC. Its translation: CASSTGANIQYF.

The J gene is TRBJ2-5, the V gene TRBV12-3 or TRBV12-4; 9 bases fit TRBD1. V gave up 3 bases and J gave up 4 bases; unmatched junction bases: 12. The CDR3 is made up of 17 amino acids. CDR3 nucleotide sequence: TGTGCCAGCAGTTTTCCCGGGCGGACAGGGGTGAGAGAGACCCAGTACTTC. Protein sequence: CASSFPGRTGVRETQYF.

This clonotype was seen repeatedly, ten times or more. The chain combines TRBV28 with TRBJ2-6; 11 bases line up with TRBD1. This CDR3 comprises 19 residues. Germline CDR1 is MDHEN and CDR2 is SYDVKM. V lost 3 bases to trimming and J lost 3 bases; unmatched junction nucleotides: 10. The DNA of the CDR3 is TGTGCCAGCAGTTTCGCTCTAGGACAGGGGGCTGTTGGGGCCAACGTCCTGACTTTC. It specifies CASSFALGQGAVGANVLTF. The variable domain in full, with the rest retrieved from reference TRBV28 and TRBJ2-6, is DVKVTQSSRYLVKRTGEKVFLECVQDMDHENMFWYRQDPGLGLRLIYFSYDVKMKEKGDIPEGYSVSREKKERFSLILESASTNQTSMYLCASSFALGQGAVGANVLTFGAGSRLTVL.

This clonotype turned up a few times. V usage is TRBV20-1 and J usage is TRBJ1-2; 7 nucleotides align to TRBD1. This CDR3 comprises 15 residues. Trimming removed 5 bases from V and 4 bases from J; junction bases left unmatched: 13. Germline assignment: CDR1 DFQATT and CDR2 SNEGSKA (reference sequence). The CDR3 protein is CSASGRGQRVYGYTF. The CDR3 DNA follows: TGCAGTGCTTCCGGTAGGGGACAGAGGGTCTATGGCTACACCTTC.

This clonotype showed up many times. This chain uses TRBV10-2 with TRBJ1-5; D might be TRBD1 (6 bases). With 5 bases removed from V and 5 bases from J, the gap between germline ends came to 16 bases. The CDR3 sequence is 15 residues long. The germline CDR1 and CDR2 sequences are WSHSY and SAAADI. CDR3 region: CASSRQGSLHQPQHF. The CDR3 region has the DNA TGCGCCAGCAGTCGTCAGGGGTCGCTTCATCAGCCCCAGCATTTT.

The sample holds many counts of this clonotype. The chain links TRBV4-3 to TRBJ1-1; TRBD1 matches at 7 bases. V lost 4 bases, J lost 4 bases, and 6 bases stayed unmatched. Germline CDR1 and CDR2: LGHNA and YSLEER. This CDR3 has 14 amino acids. The CDR3 loop reads CASSPTWDSTEAFF. DNA for the CDR3: TGCGCCAGCAGCCCGACCTGGGACAGCACTGAAGCTTTCTTT.

This clonotype came up once. This chain uses TRBV10-2 with TRBJ1-5; maybe TRBD1 (6 bases). The germline CDR1 and CDR2 sequences are WSHSY and SAAADI. The CDR3 sequence is 15 residues long. Trimming took off 6 bases at V and 3 bases at J, with 15 bases between the two ends. The CDR3 DNA follows: TGCGCCAGCAGGGACAGAGTGGGAGCCAATCAGCCCCAGCATTTT. This encodes CASRDRVGANQPQHF.

At least ten counts were recorded for this clonotype. One end of the junction is discordant with germline, which a read error may explain. This chain connects TRBV11-2 to TRBJ1-1; 9 bases are a match to TRBD1. There are 16 residues in the CDR3. CDR1 and CDR2 (germline): SGHAT, FQNNGV. The CDR3 DNA reads as TGTGCCAACAGCCCCCGGACAGGGGAAGGGAGCACTGAAGCTTTCTTT. Protein: CANSPRTGEGSTEAFF. Supplemented by reference TRBV11-2 and TRBJ1-1, the full variable domain reads EAGVAQSPRYKIIEKRQSVAFWCNPISGHATLYWYQQILGQGPKLLIQFQNNGVVDDSQLPKDRFSAERLKGVDSTLKIQPAKLEDSAVYLCANSPRTGEGSTEAFFGQGTRLTVV.

The chain carries TRBV27 and TRBJ2-4, with 11 bases aligning to TRBD1. The CDR3 runs 14 residues. Germline CDR1 MNHEY, CDR2 SMNVEV (reference sequence). J gave up 5 bases and V 6 bases, and 3 bases lay outside the gene matches. The CDR3 region has the DNA TGTGCCAGCAGCAAGGGACAGGGGGAAAACATTCAGTACTTC. This sequence encodes CASSKGQGENIQYF.

This clonotype was picked up many times. The chain is built from TRBV20-1 and TRBJ2-3; D not certain. V gave up 5 bases and J gave up 2 bases, with 23 bases separating them. The CDR3 consists of 17 residues. Germline V gives CDR1 DFQATT, CDR2 SNEGSKA (reference sequence). CDR3 sequence reads: CSARLEPASSSTDTQYF. CDR3 in DNA: TGCAGTGCTCGCCTAGAACCGGCTTCCTCCTCCACAGATACGCAGTATTTT.

This clonotype came up many times. This chain joins TRBV20-1 and TRBJ2-1, with TRBD2 identical over 8 bases. The ends lost 6 bases at V and 9 bases at J; junction bases unmatched: 7. There are 12 residues in the CDR3. Per germline, CDR1 DFQATT and CDR2 SNEGSKA (reference sequence). In DNA form, the CDR3 reads TGCAGTGCCCCACCGGGGGGGGGTGAGCAGTTCTTC. Its translation is CSAPPGGGEQFF.